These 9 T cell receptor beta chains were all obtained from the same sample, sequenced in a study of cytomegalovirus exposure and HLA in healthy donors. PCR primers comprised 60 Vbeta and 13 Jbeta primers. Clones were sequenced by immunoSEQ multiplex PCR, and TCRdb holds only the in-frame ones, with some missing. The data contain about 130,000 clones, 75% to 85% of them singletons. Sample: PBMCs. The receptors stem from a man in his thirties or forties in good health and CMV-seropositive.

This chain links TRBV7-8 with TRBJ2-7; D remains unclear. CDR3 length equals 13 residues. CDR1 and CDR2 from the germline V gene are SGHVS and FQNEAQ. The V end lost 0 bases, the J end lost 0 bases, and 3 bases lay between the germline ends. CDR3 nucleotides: TGTGCCAGCAGCTTAGCCCTCTCCTACGAGCAGTACTTC. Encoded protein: CASSLALSYEQYF.

The CDR3 spells CASSVEEFSGNTIYF. Here the CDR3 DNA reads TGTGCCAGCAGTGTCGAGGAGTTCTCTGGAAACACCATATATTTT. The chain is built from TRBV2 and TRBJ1-3; D gene uncertain. CDR1 SNHLY and CDR2 FYNNEI come from the germline V gene. The CDR3 loop spans 15 amino acids. V was trimmed by 4 bases and J by 0 bases, leaving 10 bases between them.

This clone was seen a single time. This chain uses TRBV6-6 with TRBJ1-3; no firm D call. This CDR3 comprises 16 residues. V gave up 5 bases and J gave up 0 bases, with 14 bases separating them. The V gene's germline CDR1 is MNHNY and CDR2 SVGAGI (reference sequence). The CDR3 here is CASSRSHVASGNTIYF. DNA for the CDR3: TGTGCCAGCAGTAGATCCCACGTGGCCTCTGGAAACACCATATATTTT.

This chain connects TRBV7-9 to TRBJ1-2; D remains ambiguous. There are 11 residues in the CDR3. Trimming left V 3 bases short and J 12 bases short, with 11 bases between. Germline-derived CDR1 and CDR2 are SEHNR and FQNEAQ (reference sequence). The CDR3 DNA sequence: TGTGCCAGCAGCTTTCCCCATTCGGACACCTTC. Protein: CASSFPHSDTF.

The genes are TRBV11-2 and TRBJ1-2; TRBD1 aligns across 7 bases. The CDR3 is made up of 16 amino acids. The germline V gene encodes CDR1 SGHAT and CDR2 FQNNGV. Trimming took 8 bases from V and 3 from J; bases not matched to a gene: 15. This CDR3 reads CASSPPRTGWDYGYTF. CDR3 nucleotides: TGTGCCAGCTCACCTCCCAGGACAGGATGGGACTATGGCTACACCTTC.

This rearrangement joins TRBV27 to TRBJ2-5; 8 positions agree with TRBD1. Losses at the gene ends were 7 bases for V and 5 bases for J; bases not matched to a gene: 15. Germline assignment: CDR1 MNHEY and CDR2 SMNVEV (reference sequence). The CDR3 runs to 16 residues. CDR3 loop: CASNPGPGGIAETQYF. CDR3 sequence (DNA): TGTGCCAGCAATCCGGGGCCAGGGGGCATTGCGGAGACCCAGTACTTC.

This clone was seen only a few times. In DNA, the CDR3 is TGTGCCAGCAGTTTTGGGGCCCCGAACACTGAAGCTTTCTTT. Translated: CASSFGAPNTEAFF. This chain joins TRBV27 and TRBJ1-1, with D possibly TRBD1 on 5 matching bases. V was pared by 3 bases and J by 1 base, with 9 bases between. Germline V gene lookup returns CDR1 MNHEY and CDR2 SMNVEV (reference sequence). There are 14 residues in the CDR3.

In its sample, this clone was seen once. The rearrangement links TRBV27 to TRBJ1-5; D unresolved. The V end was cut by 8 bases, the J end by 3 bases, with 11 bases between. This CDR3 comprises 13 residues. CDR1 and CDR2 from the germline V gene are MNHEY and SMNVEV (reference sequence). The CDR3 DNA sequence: TGTGCCAGCCGAGACACATACAATCAGCCCCAGCATTTT. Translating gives CASRDTYNQPQHF.

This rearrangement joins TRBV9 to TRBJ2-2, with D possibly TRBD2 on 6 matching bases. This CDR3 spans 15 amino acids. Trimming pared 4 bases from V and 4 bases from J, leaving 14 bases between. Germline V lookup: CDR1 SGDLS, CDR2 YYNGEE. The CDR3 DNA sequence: TGTGCCAGCAGCCCCCTGGGAGGCGGCACCGGGGAGCTGTTTTTT. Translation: CASSPLGGGTGELFF. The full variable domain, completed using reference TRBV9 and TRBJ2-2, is DSGVTQTPKHLITATGQRVTLRCSPRSGDLSVYWYQQSLDQGLQFLIQYYNGEERAKGNILERFSAQQFPDLHSELNLSSLELGDSALYFCASSPLGGGTGELFFGEGSRLTVL.